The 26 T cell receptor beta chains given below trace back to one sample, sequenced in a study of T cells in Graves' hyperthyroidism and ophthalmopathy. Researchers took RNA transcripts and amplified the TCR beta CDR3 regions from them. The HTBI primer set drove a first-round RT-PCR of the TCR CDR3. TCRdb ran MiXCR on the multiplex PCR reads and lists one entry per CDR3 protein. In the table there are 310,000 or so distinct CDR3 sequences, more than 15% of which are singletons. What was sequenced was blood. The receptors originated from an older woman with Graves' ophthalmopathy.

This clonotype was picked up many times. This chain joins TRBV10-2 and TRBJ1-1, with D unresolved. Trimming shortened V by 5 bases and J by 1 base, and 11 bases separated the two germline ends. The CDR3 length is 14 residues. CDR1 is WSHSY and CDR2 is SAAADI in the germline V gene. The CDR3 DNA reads TGCGCCAGCAGTTACGGACCCCCGAACACTGAAGCTTTCTTT. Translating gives CASSYGPPNTEAFF.

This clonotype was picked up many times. In DNA form, the CDR3 reads TGCAGCGTTGATCCCGACACGAACAATGAGCAGTTCTTC. It codes for CSVDPDTNNEQFF. The chain is built from TRBV29-1 and TRBJ2-1, with D unclear. V lost 3 bases and J lost 5, with 11 bases in between. The CDR3 is 13 amino acids. Germline assignment: CDR1 SQVTM and CDR2 ANQGSEA.

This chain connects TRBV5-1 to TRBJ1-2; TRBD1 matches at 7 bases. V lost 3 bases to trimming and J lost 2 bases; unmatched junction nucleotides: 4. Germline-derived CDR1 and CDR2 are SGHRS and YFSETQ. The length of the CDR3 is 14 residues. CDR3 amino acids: CASSSEQGNYGYTF. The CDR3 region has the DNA TGCGCCAGCAGCTCAGAACAGGGGAACTATGGCTACACCTTC.

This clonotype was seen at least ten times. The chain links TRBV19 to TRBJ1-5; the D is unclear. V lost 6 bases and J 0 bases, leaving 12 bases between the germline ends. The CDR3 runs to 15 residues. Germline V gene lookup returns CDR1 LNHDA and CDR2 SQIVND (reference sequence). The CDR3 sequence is CASSRQPHSNQPQHF. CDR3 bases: TGTGCCAGTAGCCGACAACCTCATAGCAATCAGCCCCAGCATTTT. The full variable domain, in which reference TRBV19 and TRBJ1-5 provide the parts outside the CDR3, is DGGITQSPKYLFRKEGQNVTLSCEQNLNHDAMYWYRQDPGQGLRLIYYSQIVNDFQKGDIAEGYSVSREKKESFPLTVTSAQKNPTAFYLCASSRQPHSNQPQHFGDGTRLSIL.

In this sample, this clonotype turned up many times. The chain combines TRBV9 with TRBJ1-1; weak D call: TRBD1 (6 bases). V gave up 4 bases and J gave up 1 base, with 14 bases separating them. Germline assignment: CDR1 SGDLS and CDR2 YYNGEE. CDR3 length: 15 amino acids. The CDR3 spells CASSPPGQPNTEAFF. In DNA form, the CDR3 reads TGTGCCAGCAGCCCACCGGGACAACCGAACACTGAAGCTTTCTTT.

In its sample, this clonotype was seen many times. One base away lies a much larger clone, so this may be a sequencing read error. This chain's CDR3 is CSTGASGVGNQPQHF. DNA of the CDR3: TGCAGTACTGGGGCATCGGGGGTTGGCAATCAGCCCCAGCATTTT. The J gene is TRBJ1-5, the V gene TRBV20-1, with D tentatively TRBD1 (5 bases). Looked up from germline, CDR1 is DFQATT and CDR2 is SNEGSKA (reference sequence). V was clipped by 8 bases and J by 2 bases, with 19 bases between them. The CDR3 extends over 15 amino acids.

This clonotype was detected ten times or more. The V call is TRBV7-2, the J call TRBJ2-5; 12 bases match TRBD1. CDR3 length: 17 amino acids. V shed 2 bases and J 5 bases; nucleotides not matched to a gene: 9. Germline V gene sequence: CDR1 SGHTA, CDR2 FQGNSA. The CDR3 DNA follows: TGTGCCAGCAGCTTACACTGGGGACAGGGGGCGGAGGAGACCCAGTACTTC. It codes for CASSLHWGQGAEETQYF.

The CDR3, as DNA: TGTGCCAGCAGTGGGGCAGGGGGCTACACCGGGGAGCTGTTTTTT. Protein sequence: CASSGAGGYTGELFF. The rearrangement joins TRBV2 to TRBJ2-2; 8 bases are shared with TRBD1. The CDR3 is made up of 15 amino acids. Trimming removed 4 bases from V and 3 bases from J; junction bases left unmatched: 4. The germline V gene has CDR1 SNHLY and CDR2 FYNNEI.

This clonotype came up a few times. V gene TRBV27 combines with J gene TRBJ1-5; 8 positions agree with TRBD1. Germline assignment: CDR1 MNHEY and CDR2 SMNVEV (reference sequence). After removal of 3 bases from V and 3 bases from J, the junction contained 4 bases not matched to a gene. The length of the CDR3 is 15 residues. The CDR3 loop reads CASSFGRGHNQPQHF. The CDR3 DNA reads TGTGCCAGCAGTTTCGGCAGGGGGCACAATCAGCCCCAGCATTTT.

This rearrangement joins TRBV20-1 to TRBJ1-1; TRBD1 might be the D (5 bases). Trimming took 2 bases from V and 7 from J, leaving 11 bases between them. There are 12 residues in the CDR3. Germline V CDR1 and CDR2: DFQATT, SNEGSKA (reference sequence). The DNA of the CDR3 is TGCAGTGCTAGACTAAGGGGTGGTGAAGCTTTCTTT. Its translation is CSARLRGGEAFF.

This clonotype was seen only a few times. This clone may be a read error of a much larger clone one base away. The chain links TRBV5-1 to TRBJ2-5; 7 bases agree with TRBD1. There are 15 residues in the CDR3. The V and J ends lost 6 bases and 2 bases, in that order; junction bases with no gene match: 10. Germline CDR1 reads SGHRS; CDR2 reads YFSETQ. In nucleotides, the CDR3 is TGCGCCAGCATCGGAGCCCGGGGACAGCAAGAGACCCAGTACTTC. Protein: CASIGARGQQETQYF.

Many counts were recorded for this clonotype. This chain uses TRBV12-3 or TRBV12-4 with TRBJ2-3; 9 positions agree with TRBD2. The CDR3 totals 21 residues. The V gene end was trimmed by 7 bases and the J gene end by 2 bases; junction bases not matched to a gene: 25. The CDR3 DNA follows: TGTGCCAGCACCCGGAGCTTGGGGTCGAGTAGCGGGGGCCAACCCACAGATACGCAGTATTTT. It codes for CASTRSLGSSSGGQPTDTQYF.

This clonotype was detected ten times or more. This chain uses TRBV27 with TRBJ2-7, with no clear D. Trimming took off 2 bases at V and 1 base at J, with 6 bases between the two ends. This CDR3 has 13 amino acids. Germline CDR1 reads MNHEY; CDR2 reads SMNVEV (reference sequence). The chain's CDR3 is CASSLKASYEQYF. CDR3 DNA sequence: TGTGCCAGCAGTTTAAAGGCTTCCTACGAGCAGTACTTC.

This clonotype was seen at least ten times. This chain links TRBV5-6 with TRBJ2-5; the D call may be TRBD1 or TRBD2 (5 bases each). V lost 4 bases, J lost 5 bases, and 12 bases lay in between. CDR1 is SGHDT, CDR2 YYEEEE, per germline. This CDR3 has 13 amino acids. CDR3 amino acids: CASSIGTTETQYF. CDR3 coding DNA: TGTGCCAGCAGCATCGGGACGACGGAGACCCAGTACTTC. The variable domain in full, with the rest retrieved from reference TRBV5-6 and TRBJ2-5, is DAGVTQSPTHLIKTRGQQVTLRCSPKSGHDTVSWYQQALGQGPQFIFQYYEEEERQRGNFPDRFSGHQFPNYSSELNVNALLLGDSALYLCASSIGTTETQYFGPGTRLLVL.

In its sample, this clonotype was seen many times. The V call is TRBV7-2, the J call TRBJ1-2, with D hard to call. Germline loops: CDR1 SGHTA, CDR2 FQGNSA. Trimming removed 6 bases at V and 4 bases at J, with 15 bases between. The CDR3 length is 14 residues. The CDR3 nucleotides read TGTGCCAGCAGGGCCGGACGGGAGTTCTATGGCTACACCTTC. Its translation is CASRAGREFYGYTF.

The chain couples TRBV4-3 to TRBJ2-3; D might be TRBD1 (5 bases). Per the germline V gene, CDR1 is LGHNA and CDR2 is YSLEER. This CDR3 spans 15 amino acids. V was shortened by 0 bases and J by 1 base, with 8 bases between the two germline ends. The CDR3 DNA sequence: TGCGCCAGCAGCCAAGATGGGGCTGGCACAGATACGCAGTATTTT. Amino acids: CASSQDGAGTDTQYF.

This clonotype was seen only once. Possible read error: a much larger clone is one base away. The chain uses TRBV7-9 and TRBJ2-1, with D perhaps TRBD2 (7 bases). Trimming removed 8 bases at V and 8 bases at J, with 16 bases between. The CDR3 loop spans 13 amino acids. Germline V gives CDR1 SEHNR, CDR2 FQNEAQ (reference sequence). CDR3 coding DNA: TGTGCCAGCCGGGGGGCCCTCCTTGATGAGCAGTTCTTC. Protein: CASRGALLDEQFF.

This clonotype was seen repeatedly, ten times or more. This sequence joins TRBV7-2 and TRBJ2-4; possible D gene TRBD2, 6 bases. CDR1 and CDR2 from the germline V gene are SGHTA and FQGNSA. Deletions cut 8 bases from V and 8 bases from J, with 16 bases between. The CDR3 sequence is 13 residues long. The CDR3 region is CASSALGEDIQYF. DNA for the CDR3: TGTGCCAGCTCGGCGTTAGGGGAGGACATTCAGTACTTC.

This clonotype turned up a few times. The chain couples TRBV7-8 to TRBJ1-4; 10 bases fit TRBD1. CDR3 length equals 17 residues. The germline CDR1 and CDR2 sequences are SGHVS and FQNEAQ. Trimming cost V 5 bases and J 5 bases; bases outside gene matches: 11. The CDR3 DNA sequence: TGTGCCAGCAGCCCACGCGCTCGGACAGGGGGGAATGAAAAACTGTTTTTT. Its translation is CASSPRARTGGNEKLFF.

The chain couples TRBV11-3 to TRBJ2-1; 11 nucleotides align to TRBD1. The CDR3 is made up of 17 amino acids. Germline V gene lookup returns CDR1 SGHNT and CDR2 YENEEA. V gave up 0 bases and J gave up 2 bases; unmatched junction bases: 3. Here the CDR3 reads CASSLDQGQGAYNEQFF. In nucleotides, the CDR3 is TGTGCCAGCAGCTTAGATCAGGGACAGGGGGCCTACAATGAGCAGTTCTTC.

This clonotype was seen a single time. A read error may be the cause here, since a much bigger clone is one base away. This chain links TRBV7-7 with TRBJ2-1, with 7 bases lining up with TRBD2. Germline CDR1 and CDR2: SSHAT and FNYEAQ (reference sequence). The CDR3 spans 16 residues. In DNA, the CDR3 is TGTGCTAGCAACCCAGGGACTATGGCGGAGGTTATTGAGCAGTTCTTC. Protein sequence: CASNPGTMAEVIEQFF.

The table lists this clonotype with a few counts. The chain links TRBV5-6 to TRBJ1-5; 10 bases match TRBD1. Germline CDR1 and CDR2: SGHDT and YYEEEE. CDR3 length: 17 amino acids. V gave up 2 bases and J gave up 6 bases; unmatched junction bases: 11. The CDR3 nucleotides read TGTGCCAGCAGCTTTTTTGGGACAGGGGAAGCGAGTCAGCCCCAGCATTTT. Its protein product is CASSFFGTGEASQPQHF.

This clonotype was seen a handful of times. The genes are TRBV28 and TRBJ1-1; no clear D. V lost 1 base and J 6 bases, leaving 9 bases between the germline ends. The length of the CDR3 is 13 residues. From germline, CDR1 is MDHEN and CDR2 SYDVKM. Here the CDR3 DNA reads TGTGCCAGCAGTTTATTATACAGATCTGAAGCTTTCTTT. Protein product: CASSLLYRSEAFF.

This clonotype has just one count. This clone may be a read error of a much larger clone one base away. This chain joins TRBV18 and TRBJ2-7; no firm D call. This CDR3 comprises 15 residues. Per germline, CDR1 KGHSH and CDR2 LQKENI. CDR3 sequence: CASSTRLARNYDQYF. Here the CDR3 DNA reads TGTGCCAGCTCGACCAGGCTGGCCAGGAACTACGATCAGTACTTC.

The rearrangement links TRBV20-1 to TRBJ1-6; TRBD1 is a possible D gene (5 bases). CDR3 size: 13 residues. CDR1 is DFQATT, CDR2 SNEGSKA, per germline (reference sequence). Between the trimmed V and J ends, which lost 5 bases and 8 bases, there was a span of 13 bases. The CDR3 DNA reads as TGCAGTGCTTCCCCCAGGGCTGATTCACCCCTCCACTTT. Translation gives CSASPRADSPLHF.

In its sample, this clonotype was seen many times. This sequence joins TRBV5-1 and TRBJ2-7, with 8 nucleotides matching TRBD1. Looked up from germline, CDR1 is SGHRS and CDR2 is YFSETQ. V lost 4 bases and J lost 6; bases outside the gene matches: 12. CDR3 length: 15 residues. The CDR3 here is CASSLMGQAQGEQYF. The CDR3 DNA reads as TGCGCCAGCAGCCTGATGGGACAGGCGCAGGGCGAGCAGTACTTC.